The sequence of this T cell receptor (beta chain) was determined in a study of shared T cell receptors in the human thymus. Repertoires were generated with immunoSEQ multiplex PCR, while TCRdb's copy carries only in-frame clones and drops some. Among hundreds of thousands of clones listed, more than 75% were seen once. Separately, the same data were catalogued under a study of human thymus T cells. As that report states: The study used thymus tissue resected during corrective heart surgery. Related research examined unrelated individuals and reported that their thymic repertoires overlapped highly.

This receptor was taken from a boy younger than two with a congenital heart defect. Material: thymocytes.

CDR3 amino acids: CASSIGGQYNEQFF. DNA for the CDR3: TGTGCCAGTAGTATAGGTGGGCAGTACAATGAGCAGTTCTTC. The rearrangement links TRBV19 to TRBJ2-1, with D uncertain. The CDR3 contains 14 residues. Germline V CDR1 and CDR2: LNHDA, SQIVND (reference sequence). The V end lost 1 base, the J end lost 4 bases, and 8 bases lay between the germline ends. The complete variable domain, with remaining parts taken from reference TRBV19 and TRBJ2-1, reads DGGITQSPKYLFRKEGQNVTLSCEQNLNHDAMYWYRQDPGQGLRLIYYSQIVNDFQKGDIAEGYSVSREKKESFPLTVTSAQKNPTAFYLCASSIGGQYNEQFFGPGTRLTVL.